This TCR beta chain came from a study of blood T cell repertoires in COVID-19. Generated by immunoSEQ multiplex PCR, the TCRdb table keeps only in-frame clones and is missing some. The sample holds around 78,000 clones; 80% to 90% are singletons and the top ten take 5.8%. V trimming: 8 bases; J trimming: 4 bases; junction bases outside the gene matches: 6. This CDR3 region has 14 residues. Germline lookup yields CDR1 SGHAT and CDR2 FQNNGV. The rearrangement links TRBV11-2 to TRBJ2-2; 8 nucleotides align to TRBD1. Sequenced input: peripheral blood. This clonotype was obtained from a man in his forties or fifties with active COVID-19. CDR3 amino acids: CASFRGRSTGELFF. The CDR3 DNA reads as TGTGCCAGCTTCAGGGGGCGAAGCACCGGGGAGCTGTTTTTT.